The entry that follows covers one T cell receptor beta chain sequence. Its matching antigen is unknown. Both 60 Vbeta primers and 13 Jbeta primers went into the PCR. The protocol was immunoSEQ multiplex PCR, while the TCRdb copy is restricted to in-frame clones and leaves out a portion. The sample carries fewer than 130,000 clones, 79% recorded once. The germline V gene encodes CDR1 SQVTM and CDR2 ANQGSEA. The CDR3 consists of 13 residues. The V gene end was trimmed by 3 bases and the J gene end by 1 base; junction bases not matched to a gene: 2. This specimen belongs to a study of cytomegalovirus exposure and HLA in healthy donors. Study-level findings and limits: Further analysis was carried out later, and it showed several of the most significant clusters appearing linked to common viral pathogens. It was shown in a later analysis that HLA-associated TCR beta chains were more clonally expanded than other, equally common chains. Owing to their indistinguishability, certain V segments, notably TRBV6-2 and TRBV6-3, were excluded. V- and J-gene trimming of TCR beta was linked (in a later analysis) to a missense DCLRE1C variant.

The rearrangement uses TRBV29-1 and TRBJ1-2; TRBD1 aligns across 7 bases. Specimen: PBMCs. This receptor was taken from a man aged 30 to 39 in good health and CMV-seropositive. CDR3 coding DNA: TGCAGCGTTGAGCGGGACAGTAACTATGGCTACACCTTC. Protein sequence: CSVERDSNYGYTF.